This T cell receptor beta chain originates from a study of spatial heterogeneity in lung cancer. Study at large: In raw reads, more than 9.5 appearances on average were recorded for each unique TCR and UMI combination. Study results and limitations: Blood showed ubiquitous tumor TCRs more often at resection than at routine follow-up.

Ten or more counts support this clonotype. Its antigen is currently unknown. A unique molecular identifier was attached to every TCR cDNA molecule. TCRdb redid the calling of the 5' RACE reads with MiXCR, one entry per CDR3 protein. The table records roughly 48,000 distinct CDR3 sequences, under 6% of them present only once. This sample's time point: sample taken at primary tumor resection. Unsorted tumor, nontumor lung tissue or cryopreserved PBMC supplied the whole RNA. Patients with untreated early-stage non-small cell lung cancer, numbering some 72, were the donors. CDR1 is DFQATT and CDR2 is SNEGSKA in the germline V gene (reference sequence). CDR3 size: 14 residues. The V gene end was trimmed by 6 bases and the J gene end by 2 bases; junction bases not matched to a gene: 9.

Sequencing was performed on PBMCs, taken at surgery. This chain links TRBV20-1 with TRBJ2-7; TRBD2 aligns across 8 bases. The source is a male donor with early-stage non-small cell lung cancer. As DNA, the CDR3 is TGCAGTGCCCTACTCGGCGGGAGGACCTACGAGCAGTACTTC. Translating it yields CSALLGGRTYEQYF.